This T cell receptor (beta chain) emerged from a study of cytomegalovirus exposure and HLA in healthy donors. Regarding the study as a whole: Clusters of TCRs from the first cohort tended to co-occur in the roughly 120 validation repertoires (as a later analysis found). Reports showed the classifier diagnosing cytomegalovirus status with high specificity and sensitivity.

The study drew the donors from its approximately 110-subject validation cohort, separate from the approximately 700-subject first cohort. Sequencing used immunoSEQ multiplex PCR; TCRdb keeps in-frame clones, though not all of them. The table has 130,000 or so clones, around nine tenths seen once. Deletions cut 0 bases from V and 0 bases from J, with 13 bases between. Looked up from germline, CDR1 is SGHRS and CDR2 is YFSETQ. This CDR3 has 16 amino acids. Concerning this clone: The antigen is undetermined.

V gene TRBV5-1 combines with J gene TRBJ2-7; D is possibly TRBD1 (6 bases). The receptor was isolated from a young man in good health and CMV-seronegative. The source material was PBMCs. The CDR3 here is CASSLVGNRDSYEQYF. The CDR3 bases are TGCGCCAGCAGCTTGGTGGGGAACAGGGACTCCTACGAGCAGTACTTC.